The subject of this entry is one T cell receptor beta chain. V lost 0 bases and J 4 bases, leaving 9 bases between the germline ends. Germline-derived CDR1 and CDR2 are KGHSH and LQKENI. The CDR3 is 14 amino acids. The record originates from a study of radiotherapy plus CTLA-4 blockade in lung cancer. TCRdb's copy holds only in-frame clones and misses some; the assay was immunoSEQ multiplex PCR. This sample yields 90,000 to 130,000 clones, of which 81% are seen a single time; roughly 3.3% belongs to the top ten. Sample: peripheral blood, taken from a patient treated with radiotherapy plus ipilimumab. The clonotype originates from a human donor with non-small cell lung cancer that progressed on radiotherapy plus ipilimumab. Some clones in this sample may be carry-over from other donors' samples. The chain joins TRBV18 to TRBJ2-5; D gene unclear. The CDR3 loop is CASSPPESRETQYF. Written as DNA, the CDR3 is TGTGCCAGCTCACCACCGGAATCAAGAGAGACCCAGTACTTC. Filled out from reference TRBV18 and TRBJ2-5, the complete variable domain reads NAGVMQNPRHLVRRRGQEARLRCSPMKGHSHVYWYRQLPEEGLKFMVYLQKENIIDESGMPKERFSAEFPKEGPSILRIQQVVRGDSAAYFCASSPPESRETQYFGPGTRLLVL.